A single sample is the source of the 3 T cell receptor beta chains below, sequenced in a study of blood T cell repertoires in COVID-19. Sequencing was performed with immunoSEQ multiplex PCR; in TCRdb, only in-frame clones are kept and a portion is missing. The sample holds approximately 260,000 clones, roughly 82% seen once. Sequencing was done on a sample of peripheral blood. The receptors originated from a woman older than 75 with active or convalescent COVID-19.

This chain's CDR3 is CASNRRGSYNEQFF. CDR3 coding DNA: TGTGCCAGCAACAGGCGGGGTTCCTACAATGAGCAGTTCTTC. The rearrangement uses TRBV3-1 (or the pseudogene TRBV3-2) and TRBJ2-1, with D possibly matching TRBD2 (6 bases). Germline V gene data show CDR1 as LGHDT and CDR2 as YNNKEL (reference sequence). This CDR3 contains 14 residues. V lost 7 bases, J lost 1 base, and 11 bases lay in between.

This chain connects TRBV28 to TRBJ2-2, with a tentative D call TRBD1 (5 bases). The germline V gene encodes CDR1 MDHEN and CDR2 SYDVKM. The CDR3 sequence is 11 residues long. V lost 3 bases and J lost 10, with 6 bases in between. The CDR3 nucleotides are TGTGCCAGCAGTTTGACAGCGGAGCTGTTTTTT. Protein sequence: CASSLTAELFF.

The CDR3 bases are TGCGCCAGCAGCCAACCTATAGCGGGAGTCACAGATACGCAGTATTTT. Translated: CASSQPIAGVTDTQYF. The V call is TRBV4-1, the J call TRBJ2-3, with 9 bases identical to TRBD2. Unmatched junction bases numbered 5, after V lost 2 bases and J lost 2 bases. CDR3 size: 16 residues. Germline V lookup: CDR1 MGHRA, CDR2 YSYEKL.